These 14 T cell receptor beta chains were all obtained from the same sample, sequenced in a study of CD8+CD57+ T cells in acquired aplastic anemia. CD8+CD57+ cell expansion had been shown by flow cytometry in patients chosen for sequencing. Investigators profiled TCR beta VDJ and CDR3 from genomic DNA template. TCRdb ran MiXCR on the reads and lists one entry per CDR3 protein. Here the sample spans 100,000 to 150,000 distinct CDR3 sequences, over 30% being singletons. Input material: sorted CD4+, CD8+, or CD8+CD57+ T cells (not recorded which) from PBMCs. Source of these receptors: a human donor with aplastic anemia.

This rearrangement joins TRBV18 to TRBJ1-1; D remains unclear. Trimming took off 6 bases at V and 1 base at J, with 12 bases between the two ends. Germline CDR1 is KGHSH and CDR2 is LQKENI. The CDR3 covers 14 residues. The CDR3 reads CASSLTNGNTEAFF. The DNA of the CDR3 is TGTGCCAGCTCCCTTACTAACGGGAACACTGAAGCTTTCTTT.

This clonotype was observed once. The CDR3 loop is CASTSTPYEQYF. CDR3 in DNA: TGTGCCAGCACTAGTACGCCTTACGAGCAGTACTTC. The genes are TRBV28 and TRBJ2-7, with unresolved D. Per germline, CDR1 MDHEN and CDR2 SYDVKM. The V and J ends lost 7 bases and 4 bases respectively, with 11 bases between them. The CDR3 length is 12 residues.

This clonotype turned up a few times. DNA of the CDR3: TGTGCCAGCAGTTACCCCCCGGGGGGCCTCTACGAGCAGTACTTC. Amino acids: CASSYPPGGLYEQYF. The V call is TRBV6-5, the J call TRBJ2-7, with D tentatively TRBD2 (7 bases). The CDR3 length is 15 residues. Deletions cut 2 bases from V and 3 bases from J, with 14 bases between. CDR1 and CDR2 (germline): MNHEY, SVGAGI.

The V gene is TRBV4-3, the J gene TRBJ2-7, with 7 bases identical to TRBD1. V lost 5 bases, J lost 0 bases, and 4 bases stayed unmatched. Germline-derived CDR1 and CDR2 are LGHNA and YSLEER. The CDR3 loop spans 14 amino acids. This chain's CDR3 is CASSVHRGSYEQYF. CDR3 sequence (DNA): TGCGCCAGCAGCGTCCACAGGGGCTCCTACGAGCAGTACTTC.

Ten or more counts support this clonotype. The genes are TRBV6-5 and TRBJ2-7; D is perhaps TRBD1 (6 bases). Trimming stripped 0 bases from V and 3 bases from J, with 15 bases between. Germline V gives CDR1 MNHEY, CDR2 SVGAGI. The CDR3 contains 16 residues. CDR3 region: CASSYSFSTGNYEQYF. The CDR3 coding sequence is TGTGCCAGCAGTTACTCGTTTTCGACAGGTAACTACGAGCAGTACTTC.

V is TRBV11-2 and J is TRBJ1-3; 8 positions agree with TRBD1. This CDR3 region has 17 residues. Germline V gives CDR1 SGHAT, CDR2 FQNNGV. Germline trimming cut 4 bases from V and 0 bases from J; bases unmatched to any gene: 8. The DNA of the CDR3 is TGTGCCAGCAGCTCCCGGACAGGGCAGAGCTCTGGAAACACCATATATTTT. Amino acids: CASSSRTGQSSGNTIYF.

Points on this clonotype: An end of the junction differs from the germline gene, which may be a read error. The rearrangement joins TRBV18 to TRBJ2-2; D is perhaps TRBD2 (6 bases). CDR3 length: 15 amino acids. CDR1 and CDR2 (germline): KGHSH, LQKENI. CDR3 coding DNA: TGTGCCAGCTCACTAACCGGGCCTGACCGCGGGGAGCTGCTTTTT. Residues: CASSLTGPDRGELLF.

In its sample, this clonotype was seen a few times. This chain connects TRBV6-2 or TRBV6-3 to TRBJ1-5; D ambiguous. Germline CDR1 and CDR2: MNHEY and SVGEGT. This CDR3 spans 17 amino acids. Trimming took 2 bases from V and 1 from J, leaving 15 bases between them. CDR3 nucleotide sequence: TGTGCCAGCAGTTACCAGCCCTTATTGACGAGCAATCAGCCCCAGCATTTT. Translating it yields CASSYQPLLTSNQPQHF.

Notes on this clonotype: A much larger clonotype is one base distant, so this may be a read error. The CDR3, as DNA: TGTGCCAGCGGCCATGTAACAGGGGGCCGTGGCTACACCTTC. Translation gives CASGHVTGGRGYTF. This rearrangement joins TRBV5-5 to TRBJ1-2; 9 bases are a match to TRBD1. Per the germline V gene, CDR1 is SGHKS and CDR2 is YYEKEE (reference sequence). The CDR3 consists of 14 residues. Trimming took 7 bases from V and 7 from J; bases not matched to a gene: 11.

Comments on this clonotype: At one end, the junction sequence differs from germline, possibly due to a read error. The rearrangement links TRBV7-3 to TRBJ2-7; D possibly corresponds to TRBD1 (6 bases). The CDR3 is 13 residues long. Germline CDR1 and CDR2: SGHTA and FQGTGA. The CDR3 DNA follows: TGCGCCAGCAGCTTAAAGGGGGACTACGAGCAGTACTTC. Translating it yields CASSLKGDYEQYF.

V usage is TRBV20-1 and J usage is TRBJ2-7, with D unclear. The germline V gene encodes CDR1 DFQATT and CDR2 SNEGSKA (reference sequence). This CDR3 has 13 amino acids. Deletions cut 3 bases from V and 1 base from J, with 10 bases between. The CDR3 coding sequence is TGCAGTGCTAGCCCCCCAGTTTCCTACGAGCAGTACTTC. Its protein product is CSASPPVSYEQYF.

In its sample, this clonotype was seen a few times. This may arise from a read error, as a much more abundant clone is one base away. J is TRBJ1-5 and V is TRBV12-3 or TRBV12-4; D uncertain. The CDR3 contains 15 residues. The V end lost 4 bases, the J end lost 1 base, and 11 bases lay between the germline ends. DNA of the CDR3: TGTGCCAGCAGTTCCGGGGTGCGCAGCAATCAGCCCCAGCATTTT. Translation gives CASSSGVRSNQPQHF.

With respect to this clonotype: At one end, the junction sequence differs from germline, possibly due to a read error. The J gene is TRBJ1-4, the V gene TRBV19, with TRBD1 identical over 7 bases. The CDR3 consists of 15 residues. Germline values: CDR1 LNHDA, CDR2 SQIVND (reference sequence). CDR3 nucleotides: TGCGCCAGTAGTGGGGGACAGCGGGGGAATGAAAAACCGTTTTTT. It encodes CASSGGQRGNEKPFF.

This clonotype was picked up many times. J is TRBJ2-3 and V is TRBV5-1; TRBD2 agrees at 7 bases. This CDR3 comprises 15 residues. Germline V lookup: CDR1 SGHRS, CDR2 YFSETQ. Germline trimming cut 7 bases from V and 2 bases from J; bases unmatched to any gene: 10. The CDR3 loop reads CASCSGGSPTDTQYF. CDR3 DNA: TGCGCCAGCTGCAGTGGCGGGAGTCCCACAGATACGCAGTATTTT. The full variable domain, its missing parts supplied by reference TRBV5-1 and TRBJ2-3, is KAGVTQTPRYLIKTRGQQVTLSCSPISGHRSVSWYQQTPGQGLQFLFEYFSETQRNKGNFPGRFSGRQFSNSRSEMNVSTLELGDSALYLCASCSGGSPTDTQYFGPGTRLTVL.